Listed below are T cell receptor beta chains from one sample, sequenced in a study of blood T cell repertoires in COVID-19. Only in-frame clones appear in the TCRdb table, and some are missing; sequencing was by immunoSEQ multiplex PCR. The data contain approximately 290,000 clones, about 85% of them singletons. Sequencing was done on a sample of peripheral blood. These receptors were obtained from a human donor with COVID-19, enrolled during active disease. The donor label of this sample is uncertain. CDR3s include the opening cysteine and the closing phenylalanine or tryptophan. D genes are given only for firm matches.

d_call v_call cdr3_aa
TRBD2 TRBV5-1 CASSLVTSGHNEQFF
TRBD2 TRBV28 CATFSGRPYEQYF
TRBD2 TRBV12-5 CASGLGRLAGNNEQFF
NA TRBV27 CASSSSLNEQFF
NA TRBV3-1/TRBV3-2 CASSQDAGDGPPKNIQYF
NA TRBV6-6 CAIRLGRRRSADTQYF
NA TRBV18 CASSANDQPQHF
TRBD1 TRBV7-3 CASSSTGVSGYTF
NA TRBV7-2 CASSLGRAYNEQFF
TRBD1 TRBV19 CASSSGTGGSYEQYF
NA TRBV28 CASRLGQQETQYF
TRBD2 TRBV19 CASGLAGGPDEQFF
NA TRBV29-1 CSATSPRGIGGYKQFF
NA TRBV29-1 CSVARPQGHAGELFF
TRBD2 TRBV7-2 CASSPWTSGGGNEQFF
NA TRBV5-1 CASSFSRDGYTF
NA TRBV6-1 CASSEAGGTFNQPQHF
TRBD2 TRBV19 CASSSGTSGIGDTQYF
NA TRBV7-2 CASSRLSSRGTGANVLTF
TRBD1 TRBV29-1 CSVEGTGRYEQYF
TRBD2 TRBV4-3 CASSLRVASGSAYEQFF
NA TRBV6-2/TRBV6-3 CASSYAGLVTDTQYF
NA TRBV7-8 CASSPLQQQNHGYTF
NA TRBV5-1 CASSFDGAFSPLHF
TRBD1 TRBV5-6 CASSFRDSNYGYTF
NA TRBV28 CASSRSGAPNQPQHF
TRBD1 TRBV19 CASSPPRDRGTEAFF
TRBD2 TRBV9 CASSVGAGIAGELFF
NA TRBV20-1 CSASSVGETRTYNEQFF
NA TRBV27 CASSAPGIPYEQYF
TRBD2 TRBV3-1/TRBV3-2 CASSWTSGAQDEQYF
TRBD2 TRBV5-1 CASSLGVTSGTTDTQYF